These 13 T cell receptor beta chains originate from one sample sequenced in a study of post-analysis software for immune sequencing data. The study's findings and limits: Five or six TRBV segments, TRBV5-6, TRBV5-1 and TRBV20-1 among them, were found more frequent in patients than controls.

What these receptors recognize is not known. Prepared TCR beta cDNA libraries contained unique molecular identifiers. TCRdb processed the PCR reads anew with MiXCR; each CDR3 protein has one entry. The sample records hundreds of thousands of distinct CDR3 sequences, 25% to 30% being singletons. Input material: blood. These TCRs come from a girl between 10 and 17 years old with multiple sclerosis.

CDR3 nucleotide sequence: TGCAGTGCCCCTCAGAGGGCGGGCACTGAAGCTTTCTTT. This translates into CSAPQRAGTEAFF. The chain combines TRBV20-1 with TRBJ1-1, with D unresolved. The germline V gene encodes CDR1 DFQATT and CDR2 SNEGSKA (reference sequence). The ends were cut back, 6 bases at V and 4 bases at J, with 15 bases in the middle. CDR3 length equals 13 residues.

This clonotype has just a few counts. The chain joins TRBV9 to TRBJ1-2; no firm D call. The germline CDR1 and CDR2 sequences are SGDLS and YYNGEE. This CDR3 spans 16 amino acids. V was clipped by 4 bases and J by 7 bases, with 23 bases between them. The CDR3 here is CASSPREGSPFLGYTF. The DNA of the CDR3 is TGTGCCAGCAGCCCCCGGGAGGGCAGCCCCTTTCTTGGCTACACCTTC.

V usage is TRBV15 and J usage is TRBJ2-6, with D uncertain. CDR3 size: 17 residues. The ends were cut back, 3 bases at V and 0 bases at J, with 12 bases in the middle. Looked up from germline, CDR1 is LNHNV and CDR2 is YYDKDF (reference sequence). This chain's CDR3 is CATSRHGGDSGANVLTF. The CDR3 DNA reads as TGTGCCACCAGCAGGCACGGCGGTGACTCTGGGGCCAACGTCCTGACTTTC.

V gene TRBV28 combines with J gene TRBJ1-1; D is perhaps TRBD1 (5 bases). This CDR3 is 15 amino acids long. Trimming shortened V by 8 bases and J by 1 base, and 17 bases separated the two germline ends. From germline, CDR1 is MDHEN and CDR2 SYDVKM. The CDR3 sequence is CASGDGGETNTEAFF. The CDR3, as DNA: TGTGCCAGCGGGGACGGGGGGGAAACGAACACTGAAGCTTTCTTT.

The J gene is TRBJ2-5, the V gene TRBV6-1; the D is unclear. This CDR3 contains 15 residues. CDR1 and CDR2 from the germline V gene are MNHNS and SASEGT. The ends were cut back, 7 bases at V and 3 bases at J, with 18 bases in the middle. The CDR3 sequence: CASIRVGRFKETQYF. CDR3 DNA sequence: TGTGCCAGCATCCGCGTAGGCAGATTCAAAGAGACCCAGTACTTC.

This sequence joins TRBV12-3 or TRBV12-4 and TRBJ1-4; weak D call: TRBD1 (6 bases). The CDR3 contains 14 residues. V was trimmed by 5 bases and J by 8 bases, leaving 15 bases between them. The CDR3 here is CASSPTGHGEKLFF. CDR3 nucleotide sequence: TGTGCCAGCAGTCCGACGGGACACGGAGAAAAACTGTTTTTT.

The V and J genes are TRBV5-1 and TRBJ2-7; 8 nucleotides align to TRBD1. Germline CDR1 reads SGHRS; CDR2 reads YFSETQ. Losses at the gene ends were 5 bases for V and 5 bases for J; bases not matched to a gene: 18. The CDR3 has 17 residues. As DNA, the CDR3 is TGCGCCAGCAGTCCACGCATCCGGACAGGGTTCTTCGACGAGCAGTACTTC. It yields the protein CASSPRIRTGFFDEQYF.

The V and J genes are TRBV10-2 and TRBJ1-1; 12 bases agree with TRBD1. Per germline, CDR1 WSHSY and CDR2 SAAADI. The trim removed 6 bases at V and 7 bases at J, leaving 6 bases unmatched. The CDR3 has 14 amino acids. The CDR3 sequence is CASSRDRGRNEAFF. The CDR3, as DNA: TGCGCCAGCAGCCGGGACAGGGGGCGAAATGAAGCTTTCTTT.

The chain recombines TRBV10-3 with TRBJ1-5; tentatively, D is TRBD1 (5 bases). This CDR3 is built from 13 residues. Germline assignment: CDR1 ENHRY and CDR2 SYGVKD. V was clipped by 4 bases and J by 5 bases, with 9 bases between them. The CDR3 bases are TGTGCCATCAGTGTGGGAGGGGATCAGCCCCAGCATTTT. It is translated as CAISVGGDQPQHF.

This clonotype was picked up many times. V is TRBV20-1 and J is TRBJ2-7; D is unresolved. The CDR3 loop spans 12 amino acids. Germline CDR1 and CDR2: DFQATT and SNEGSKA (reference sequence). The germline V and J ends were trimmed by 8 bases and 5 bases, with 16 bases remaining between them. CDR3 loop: CSSGSWVHEQYF. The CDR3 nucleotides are TGCAGTTCGGGTTCTTGGGTCCACGAGCAGTACTTC.

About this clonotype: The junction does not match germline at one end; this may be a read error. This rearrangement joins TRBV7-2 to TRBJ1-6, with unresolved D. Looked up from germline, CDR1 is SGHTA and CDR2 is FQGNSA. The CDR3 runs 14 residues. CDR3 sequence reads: CASSSRTDNSPPHF. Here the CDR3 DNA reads TGTGCCAGCAGCTCAAGAACTGATAATTCACCCCCCCACTTT.

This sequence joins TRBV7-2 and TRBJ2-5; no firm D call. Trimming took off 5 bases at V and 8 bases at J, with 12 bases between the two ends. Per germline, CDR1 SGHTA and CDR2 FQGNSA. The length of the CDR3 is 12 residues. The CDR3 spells CASSPNEGTQYF. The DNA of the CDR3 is TGTGCCAGCAGCCCTAATGAAGGAACCCAGTACTTC.

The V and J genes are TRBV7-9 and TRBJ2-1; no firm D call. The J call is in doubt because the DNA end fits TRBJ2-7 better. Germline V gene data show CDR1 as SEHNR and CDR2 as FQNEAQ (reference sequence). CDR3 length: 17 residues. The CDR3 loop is CASSLPLAQTIYNEQYF. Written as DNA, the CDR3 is TGTGCCAGCAGCCTACCCCTGGCTCAAACAATCTACAATGAGCAGTACTTC.